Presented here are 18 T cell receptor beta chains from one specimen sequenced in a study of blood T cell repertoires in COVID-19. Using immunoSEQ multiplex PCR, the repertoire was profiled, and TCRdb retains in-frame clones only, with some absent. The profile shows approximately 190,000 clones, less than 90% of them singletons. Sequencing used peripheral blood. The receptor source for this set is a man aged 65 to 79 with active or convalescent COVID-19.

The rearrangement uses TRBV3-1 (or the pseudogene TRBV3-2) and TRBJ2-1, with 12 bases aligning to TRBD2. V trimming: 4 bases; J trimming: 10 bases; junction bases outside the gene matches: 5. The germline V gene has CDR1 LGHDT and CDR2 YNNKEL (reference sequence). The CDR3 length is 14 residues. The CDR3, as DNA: TGTGCCAGCAGCCGACTAGCGGGGGCGGTGGAGCAGTTCTTC. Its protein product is CASSRLAGAVEQFF.

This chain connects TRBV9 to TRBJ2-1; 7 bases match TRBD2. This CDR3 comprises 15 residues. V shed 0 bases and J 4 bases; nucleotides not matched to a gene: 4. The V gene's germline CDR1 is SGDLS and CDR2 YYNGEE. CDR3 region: CASSVAPGGYNEQFF. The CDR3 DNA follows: TGTGCCAGCAGCGTAGCACCGGGAGGTTACAATGAGCAGTTCTTC.

The CDR3 here is CASSLGQVNEKLFF. The CDR3 DNA follows: TGTGCCAGCAGTTTGGGACAGGTTAATGAAAAACTGTTTTTT. The chain links TRBV6-6 to TRBJ1-4; 8 bases fit TRBD1. There are 14 residues in the CDR3. With 4 bases clipped from V and 4 bases from J, the junction kept 2 bases outside the gene matches. Looked up from germline, CDR1 is MNHNY and CDR2 is SVGAGI (reference sequence).

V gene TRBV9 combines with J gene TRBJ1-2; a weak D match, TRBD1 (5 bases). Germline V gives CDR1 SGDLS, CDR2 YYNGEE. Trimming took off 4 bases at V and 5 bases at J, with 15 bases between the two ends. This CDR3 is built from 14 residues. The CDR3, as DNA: TGTGCCAGCAGCACCGACGGGGGACTATATGGCTACACCTTC. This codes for CASSTDGGLYGYTF. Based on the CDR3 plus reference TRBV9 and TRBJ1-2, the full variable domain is DSGVTQTPKHLITATGQRVTLRCSPRSGDLSVYWYQQSLDQGLQFLIQYYNGEERAKGNILERFSAQQFPDLHSELNLSSLELGDSALYFCASSTDGGLYGYTFGSGTRLTVV.

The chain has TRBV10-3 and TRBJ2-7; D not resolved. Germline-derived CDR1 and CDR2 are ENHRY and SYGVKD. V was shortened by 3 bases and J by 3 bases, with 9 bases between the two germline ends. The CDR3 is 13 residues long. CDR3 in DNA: TGTGCCATCAGTGATTCTACCAACTACGAGCAGTACTTC. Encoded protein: CAISDSTNYEQYF.

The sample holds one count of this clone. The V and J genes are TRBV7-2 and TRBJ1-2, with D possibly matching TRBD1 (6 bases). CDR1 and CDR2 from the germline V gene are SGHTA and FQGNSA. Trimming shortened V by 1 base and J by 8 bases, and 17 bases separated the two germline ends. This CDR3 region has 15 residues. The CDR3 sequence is CASSLVLRGAGGYTF. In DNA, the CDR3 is TGTGCCAGCAGCTTAGTACTCCGGGGGGCTGGCGGCTACACCTTC.

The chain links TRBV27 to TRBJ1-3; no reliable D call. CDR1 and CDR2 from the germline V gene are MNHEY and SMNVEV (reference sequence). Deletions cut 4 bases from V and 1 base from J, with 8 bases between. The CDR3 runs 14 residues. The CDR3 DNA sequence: TGTGCCAGCAGTTCACATCTTTCTGGAAACACCATATATTTT. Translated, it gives CASSSHLSGNTIYF.

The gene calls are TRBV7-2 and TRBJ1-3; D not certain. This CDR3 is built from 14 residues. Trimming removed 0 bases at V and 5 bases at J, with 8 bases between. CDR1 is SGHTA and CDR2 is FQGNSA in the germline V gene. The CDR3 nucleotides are TGTGCCAGCAGCTTAGCTTCAGGCCGAAACACCATATATTTT. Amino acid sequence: CASSLASGRNTIYF.

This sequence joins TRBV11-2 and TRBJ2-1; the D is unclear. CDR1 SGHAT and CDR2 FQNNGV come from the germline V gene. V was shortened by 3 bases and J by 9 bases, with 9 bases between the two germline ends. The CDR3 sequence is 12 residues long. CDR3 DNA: TGTGCCAGCAGCTTTTCCCTCAGTGAGCAGTTCTTC. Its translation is CASSFSLSEQFF.

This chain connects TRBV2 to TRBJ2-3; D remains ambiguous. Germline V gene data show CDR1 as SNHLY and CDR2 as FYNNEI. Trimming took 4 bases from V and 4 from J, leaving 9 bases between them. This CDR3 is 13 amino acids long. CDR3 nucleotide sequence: TGTGCCAGCAGTGGTCTTCTATCAGATACGCAGTATTTT. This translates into CASSGLLSDTQYF.

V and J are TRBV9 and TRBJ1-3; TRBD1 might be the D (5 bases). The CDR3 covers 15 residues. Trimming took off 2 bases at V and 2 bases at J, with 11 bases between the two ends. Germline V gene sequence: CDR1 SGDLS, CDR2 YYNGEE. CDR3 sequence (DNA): TGTGCCAGCAGCGTCGGGGGGATAGCTGGAAACACCATATATTTT. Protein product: CASSVGGIAGNTIYF.

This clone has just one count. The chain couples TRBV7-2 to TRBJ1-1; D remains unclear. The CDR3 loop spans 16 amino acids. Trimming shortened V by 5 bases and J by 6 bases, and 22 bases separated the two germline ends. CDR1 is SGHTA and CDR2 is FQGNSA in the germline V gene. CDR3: CASSPRVLAVTAEAFF. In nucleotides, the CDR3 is TGTGCCAGCAGCCCACGGGTTCTAGCGGTAACGGCTGAAGCTTTCTTT. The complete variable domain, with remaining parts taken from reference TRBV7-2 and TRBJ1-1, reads GAGVSQSPSNKVTEKGKDVELRCDPISGHTALYWYRQSLGQGLEFLIYFQGNSAPDKSGLPSDRFSAERTGGSVSTLTIQRTQQEDSAVYLCASSPRVLAVTAEAFFGQGTRLTVV.

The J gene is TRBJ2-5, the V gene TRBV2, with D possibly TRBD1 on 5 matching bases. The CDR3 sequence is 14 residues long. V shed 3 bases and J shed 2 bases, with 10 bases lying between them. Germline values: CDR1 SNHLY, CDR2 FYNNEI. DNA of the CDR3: TGTGCCAGCAGTGAGACGCCAGGGCAAGAGACCCAGTACTTC. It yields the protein CASSETPGQETQYF.

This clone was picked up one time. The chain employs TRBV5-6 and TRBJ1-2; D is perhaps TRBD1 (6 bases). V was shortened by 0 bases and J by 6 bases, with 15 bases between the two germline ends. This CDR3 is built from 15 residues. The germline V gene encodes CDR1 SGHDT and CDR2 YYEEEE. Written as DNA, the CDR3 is TGTGCCAGCAGCTTGGGGGCATACAGGGCCGATGGCTACACCTTC. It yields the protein CASSLGAYRADGYTF.

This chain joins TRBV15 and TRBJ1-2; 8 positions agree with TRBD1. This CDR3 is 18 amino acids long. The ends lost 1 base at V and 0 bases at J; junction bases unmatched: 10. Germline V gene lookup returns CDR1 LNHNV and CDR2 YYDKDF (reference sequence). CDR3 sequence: CATSRGGTGGASNYGYTF. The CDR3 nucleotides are TGTGCCACCAGCAGAGGGGGAACAGGGGGAGCCTCTAACTATGGCTACACCTTC.

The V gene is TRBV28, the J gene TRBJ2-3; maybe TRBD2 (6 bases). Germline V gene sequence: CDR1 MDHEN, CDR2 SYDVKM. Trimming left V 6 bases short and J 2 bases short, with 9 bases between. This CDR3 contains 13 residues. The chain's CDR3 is CASSGGATDTQYF. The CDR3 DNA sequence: TGTGCCAGCAGCGGGGGAGCCACAGATACGCAGTATTTT.

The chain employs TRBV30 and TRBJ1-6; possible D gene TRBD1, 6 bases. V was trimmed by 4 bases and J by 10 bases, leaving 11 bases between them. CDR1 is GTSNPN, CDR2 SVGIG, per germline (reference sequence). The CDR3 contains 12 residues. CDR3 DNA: TGTGCCTGGAACAGGGTGGGGTCACCCCTCCACTTT. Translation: CAWNRVGSPLHF. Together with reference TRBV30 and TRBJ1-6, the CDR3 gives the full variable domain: SQTIHQWPATLVQPVGSPLSLECTVEGTSNPNLYWYRQAAGRGLQLLFYSVGIGQISSEVPQNLSASRPQDRQFILSSKKLLLSDSGFYLCAWNRVGSPLHFGNGTRLTVT.

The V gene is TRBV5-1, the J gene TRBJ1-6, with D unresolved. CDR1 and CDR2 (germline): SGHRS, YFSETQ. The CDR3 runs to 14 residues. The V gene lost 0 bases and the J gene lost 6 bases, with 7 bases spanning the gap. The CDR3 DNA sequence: TGCGCCAGCAGCTTGGAAGCCCTTAATTCACCCCTCCACTTT. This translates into CASSLEALNSPLHF.